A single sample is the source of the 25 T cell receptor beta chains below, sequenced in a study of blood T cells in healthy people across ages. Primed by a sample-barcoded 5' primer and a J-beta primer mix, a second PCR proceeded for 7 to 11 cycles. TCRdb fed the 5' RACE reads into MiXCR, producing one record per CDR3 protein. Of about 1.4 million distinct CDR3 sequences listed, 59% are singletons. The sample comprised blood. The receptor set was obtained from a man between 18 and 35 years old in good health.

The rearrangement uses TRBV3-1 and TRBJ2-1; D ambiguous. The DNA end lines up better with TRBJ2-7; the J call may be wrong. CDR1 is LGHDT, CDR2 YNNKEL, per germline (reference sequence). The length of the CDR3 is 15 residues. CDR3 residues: CASSQDRLLSYEQYF. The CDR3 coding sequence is TGTGCCAGCAGCCAAGACAGGCTCCTTTCCTACGAGCAGTACTTC.

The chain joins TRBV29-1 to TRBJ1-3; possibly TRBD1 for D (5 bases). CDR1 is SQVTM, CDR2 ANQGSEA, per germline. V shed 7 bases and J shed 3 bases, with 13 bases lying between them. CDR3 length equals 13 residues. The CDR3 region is CSAGDPVGNTIYF. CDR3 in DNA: TGCAGCGCCGGGGACCCGGTTGGAAACACCATATATTTT.

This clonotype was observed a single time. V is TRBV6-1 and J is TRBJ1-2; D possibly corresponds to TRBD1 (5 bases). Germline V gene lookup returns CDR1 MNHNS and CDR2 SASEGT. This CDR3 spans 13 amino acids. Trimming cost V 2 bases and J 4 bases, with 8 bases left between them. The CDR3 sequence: CASSESGGYGYTF. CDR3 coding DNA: TGTGCCAGCAGTGAAAGTGGGGGCTATGGCTACACCTTC.

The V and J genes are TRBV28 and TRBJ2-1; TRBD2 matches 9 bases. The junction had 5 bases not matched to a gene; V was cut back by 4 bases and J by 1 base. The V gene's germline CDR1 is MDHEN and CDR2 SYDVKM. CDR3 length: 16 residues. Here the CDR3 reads CASSWVSGGSYNEQFF. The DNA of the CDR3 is TGTGCCAGCAGTTGGGTTAGCGGGGGATCCTACAATGAGCAGTTCTTC. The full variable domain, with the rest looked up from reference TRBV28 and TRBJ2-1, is DVKVTQSSRYLVKRTGEKVFLECVQDMDHENMFWYRQDPGLGLRLIYFSYDVKMKEKGDIPEGYSVSREKKERFSLILESASTNQTSMYLCASSWVSGGSYNEQFFGPGTRLTVL.

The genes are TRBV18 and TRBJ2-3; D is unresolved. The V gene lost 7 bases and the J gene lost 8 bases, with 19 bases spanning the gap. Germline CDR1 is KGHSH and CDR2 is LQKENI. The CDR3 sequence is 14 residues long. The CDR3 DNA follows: TGTGCCAGCTTTAACTCGATTTCGCTAAGTACGCAGTATTTT. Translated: CASFNSISLSTQYF.

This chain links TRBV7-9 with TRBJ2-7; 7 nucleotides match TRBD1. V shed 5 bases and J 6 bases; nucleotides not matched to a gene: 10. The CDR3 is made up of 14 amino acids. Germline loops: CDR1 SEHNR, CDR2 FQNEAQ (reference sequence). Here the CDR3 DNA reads TGTGCCAGCAGCCAACTTTCCGAGGGGGCCGAGCAGTACTTC. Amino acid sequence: CASSQLSEGAEQYF. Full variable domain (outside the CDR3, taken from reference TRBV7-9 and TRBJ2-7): DTGVSQNPRHKITKRGQNVTFRCDPISEHNRLYWYRQTLGQGPEFLTYFQNEAQLEKSRLLSDRFSAERPKGSFSTLEIQRTEQGDSAMYLCASSQLSEGAEQYFGPGTRLTVT.

CDR3 loop: CSVESGGKQYF. The CDR3 bases are TGCAGCGTTGAAAGTGGGGGTAAGCAGTATTTT. The J gene is TRBJ2-3, the V gene TRBV29-1; D possibly matches TRBD1 or TRBD2 (5 bases each). V was cut by 2 bases and J by 11 bases, with 11 bases left in between. From germline, CDR1 is SQVTM and CDR2 ANQGSEA. The CDR3 spans 11 residues.

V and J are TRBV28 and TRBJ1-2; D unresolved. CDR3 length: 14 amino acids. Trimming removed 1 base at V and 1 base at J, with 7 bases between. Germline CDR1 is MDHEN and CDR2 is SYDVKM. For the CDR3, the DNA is TGTGCCAGCAGTTTATATCGGGTTAACTATGGCTACACCTTC. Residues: CASSLYRVNYGYTF.

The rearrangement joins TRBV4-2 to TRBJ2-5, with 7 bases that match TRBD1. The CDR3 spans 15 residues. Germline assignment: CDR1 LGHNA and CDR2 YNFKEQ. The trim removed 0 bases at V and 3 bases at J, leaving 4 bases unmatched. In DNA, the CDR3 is TGTGCCAGCAGCCAAGAATGGGGACAGAAAGAGACCCAGTACTTC. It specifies CASSQEWGQKETQYF.

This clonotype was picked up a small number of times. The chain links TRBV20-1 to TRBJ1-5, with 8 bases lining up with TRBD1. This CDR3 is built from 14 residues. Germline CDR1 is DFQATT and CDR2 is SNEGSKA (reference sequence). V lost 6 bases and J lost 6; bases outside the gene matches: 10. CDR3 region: CSAPQGGSGQPQHF. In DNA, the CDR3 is TGCAGTGCCCCACAGGGGGGGTCGGGTCAGCCCCAGCATTTT.

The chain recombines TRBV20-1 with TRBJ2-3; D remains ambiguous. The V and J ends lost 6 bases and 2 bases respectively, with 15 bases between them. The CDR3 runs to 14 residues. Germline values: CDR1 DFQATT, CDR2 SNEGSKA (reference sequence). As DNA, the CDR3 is TGCAGTGCGTTTCCTATAGAGTACACAGATACGCAGTATTTT. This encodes CSAFPIEYTDTQYF.

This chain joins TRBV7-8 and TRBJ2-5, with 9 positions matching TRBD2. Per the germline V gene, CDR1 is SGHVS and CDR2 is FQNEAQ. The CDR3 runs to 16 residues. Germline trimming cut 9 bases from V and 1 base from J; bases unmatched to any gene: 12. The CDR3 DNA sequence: TGTGCCAGTACGAAAACCCTTAGCGGGAGCCAAGAGACCCAGTACTTC. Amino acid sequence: CASTKTLSGSQETQYF.

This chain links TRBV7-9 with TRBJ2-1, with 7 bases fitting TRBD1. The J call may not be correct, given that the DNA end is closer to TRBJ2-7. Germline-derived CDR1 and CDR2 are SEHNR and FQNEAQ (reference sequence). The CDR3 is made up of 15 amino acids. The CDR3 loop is CASSDTQGRYEEQYF. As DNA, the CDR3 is TGTGCCAGCAGCGACACACAGGGGCGGTACGAGGAGCAGTACTTC.

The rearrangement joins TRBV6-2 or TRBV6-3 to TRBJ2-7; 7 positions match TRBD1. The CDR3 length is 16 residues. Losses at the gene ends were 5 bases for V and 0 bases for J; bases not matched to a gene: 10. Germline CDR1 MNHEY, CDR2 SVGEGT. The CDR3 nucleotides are TGTGCCAGCAGTCCATACGGGACAGCGAGCTCCTACGAGCAGTACTTC. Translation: CASSPYGTASSYEQYF.

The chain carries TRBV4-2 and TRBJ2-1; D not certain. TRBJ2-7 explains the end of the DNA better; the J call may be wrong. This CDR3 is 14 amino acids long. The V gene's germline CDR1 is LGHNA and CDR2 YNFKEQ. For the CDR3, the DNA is TGTGCCAGCAGCCAAGAGTTTCTTGGGAATGAGCAGTACTTC. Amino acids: CASSQEFLGNEQYF.

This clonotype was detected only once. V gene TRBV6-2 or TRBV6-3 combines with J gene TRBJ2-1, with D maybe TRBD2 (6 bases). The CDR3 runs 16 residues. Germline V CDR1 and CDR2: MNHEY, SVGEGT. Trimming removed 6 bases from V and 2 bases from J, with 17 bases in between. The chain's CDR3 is CASSATGGAAYNEQFF. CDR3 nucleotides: TGTGCCAGCAGCGCGACTGGCGGGGCCGCCTACAATGAGCAGTTCTTC.

The CDR3 DNA follows: TGCGCCAGCAGCCTCGGGACAGGGGGCGAGATAAACTATGGCTACACCTTC. Its translation is CASSLGTGGEINYGYTF. The chain uses TRBV4-3 and TRBJ1-2, with 12 bases fitting TRBD1. Germline V gives CDR1 LGHNA, CDR2 YSLEER. The CDR3 spans 17 residues. Trimming at V came to 4 bases and at J to 2 bases, leaving 8 bases not matched to a gene.

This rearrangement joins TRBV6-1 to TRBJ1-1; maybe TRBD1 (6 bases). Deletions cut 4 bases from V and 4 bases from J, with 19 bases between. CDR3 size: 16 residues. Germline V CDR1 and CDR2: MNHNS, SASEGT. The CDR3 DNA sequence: TGTGCCAGCAGTGTGACTGGGACACTAGCATTCACTGAAGCTTTCTTT. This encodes CASSVTGTLAFTEAFF.

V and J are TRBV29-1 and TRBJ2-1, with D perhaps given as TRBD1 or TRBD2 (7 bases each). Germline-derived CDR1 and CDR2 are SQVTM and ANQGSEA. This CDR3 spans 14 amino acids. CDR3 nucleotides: TGCACCTCCAGCGGGACAGAGACCTACAATGAGCAGTTCTTC. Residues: CTSSGTETYNEQFF.

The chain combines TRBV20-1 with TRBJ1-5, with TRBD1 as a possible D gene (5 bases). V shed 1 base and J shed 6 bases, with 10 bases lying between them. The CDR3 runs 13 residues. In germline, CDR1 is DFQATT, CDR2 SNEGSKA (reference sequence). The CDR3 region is CSARVGGVQPQHF. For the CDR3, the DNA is TGCAGTGCTAGAGTTGGAGGGGTTCAGCCCCAGCATTTT.

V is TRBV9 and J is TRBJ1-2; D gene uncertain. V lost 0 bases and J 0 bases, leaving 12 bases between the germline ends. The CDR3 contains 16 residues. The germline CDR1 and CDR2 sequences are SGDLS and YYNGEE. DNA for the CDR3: TGTGCCAGCAGCGTAGCTTTCCCGGACCCTAACTATGGCTACACCTTC. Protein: CASSVAFPDPNYGYTF.

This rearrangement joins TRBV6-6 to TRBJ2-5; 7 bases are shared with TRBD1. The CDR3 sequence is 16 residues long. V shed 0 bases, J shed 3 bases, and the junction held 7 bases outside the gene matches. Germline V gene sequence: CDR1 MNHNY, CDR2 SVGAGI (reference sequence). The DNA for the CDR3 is TGTGCCAGCAGTTACTCGTGGGGGACAGTTGAAGAGACCCAGTACTTC. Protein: CASSYSWGTVEETQYF.

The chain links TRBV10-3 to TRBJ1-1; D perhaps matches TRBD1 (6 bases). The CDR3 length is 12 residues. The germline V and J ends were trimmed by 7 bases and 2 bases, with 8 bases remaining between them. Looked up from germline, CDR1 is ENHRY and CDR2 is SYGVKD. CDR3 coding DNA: TGTGCCATCAAGGGGGACAACACTGAAGCTTTCTTT. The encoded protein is CAIKGDNTEAFF.

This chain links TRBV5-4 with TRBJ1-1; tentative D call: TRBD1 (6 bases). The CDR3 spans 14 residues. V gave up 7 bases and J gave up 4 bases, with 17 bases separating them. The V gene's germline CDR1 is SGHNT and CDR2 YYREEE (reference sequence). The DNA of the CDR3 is TGTGCCAGCTGGGACATCGGGGGTGGCACTGAAGCTTTCTTT. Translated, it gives CASWDIGGGTEAFF.

CDR3 sequence reads: CASYPKLFPYEQYF. In DNA form, the CDR3 reads TGTGCCAGCTATCCCAAACTTTTTCCCTACGAGCAGTACTTC. This rearrangement joins TRBV11-2 to TRBJ2-7; D uncertain. CDR3 length: 14 amino acids. Germline loops: CDR1 SGHAT, CDR2 FQNNGV. Deletions cut 8 bases from V and 2 bases from J, with 16 bases between.